Listed here is a single T cell receptor (beta chain). The entry originates in a study of T cell repertoires in aging, cancer and after chemotherapy. Multiplex touch-down PCR with TRB-A/B primers amplified rearranged V-D-J TRB sequences. TCRdb used MiXCR to reprocess the multiplex PCR reads, holding one entry per CDR3 protein. This sample carries approximately 2,900 distinct CDR3 sequences, 40% to 50% of them seen once, and the ten largest clones take roughly 34%. The CDR3 extends over 15 amino acids. Germline V gene sequence: CDR1 MNHNS, CDR2 SASEGT. Trimming took off 2 bases at V and 3 bases at J, with 13 bases between the two ends. TCR beta rearrangements were amplified from peripheral blood genomic DNA.

This TCR was recovered from a human donor with a blood cancer. What was sequenced was blood. This rearrangement joins TRBV6-1 to TRBJ1-2, with unresolved D. The CDR3 region has the DNA TGTGCCAGCAGTGAATCTGAGACTCGGGACTATGGCTACACCTTC. It codes for CASSESETRDYGYTF.